The rows below give T cell receptor beta chains drawn from one sample of a study of cytomegalovirus exposure and HLA in healthy donors. Assay used: immunoSEQ multiplex PCR; TCRdb lists only in-frame clones, some missing. The sample shows about 94,000 clones, 50% to 75% of them seen only once. The sequenced sample consisted of PBMCs. All receptors derive from a man aged 25-45 years in good health and CMV-seronegative. CDR3s include the opening cysteine and the closing phenylalanine or tryptophan. The D gene is left open where the match is weak. Clone size appears in some rows only: once, few, many, or a class for an expanded clone.

j_gene: TRBJ2-5; len: 14; v_gene: TRBV5-1; d_gene: .; abundance: .; CDR3nt: TGCGCCAGCAGCTTGGGACGGGGTCGGGAGACCCAGTACTTC; CDR3aa: CASSLGRGRETQYF
j_gene: TRBJ1-5; len: 17; v_gene: TRBV5-1; d_gene: .; abundance: .; CDR3nt: TGCGCCAGCAGCTTGGGGGAGGGTGCATATAGCAATCAGCCCCAGCATTTT; CDR3aa: CASSLGEGAYSNQPQHF
j_gene: TRBJ1-1; len: 15; v_gene: TRBV7-2; d_gene: .; abundance: .; CDR3nt: TGTGCCAGCAGCTTAACTGGGAGGGGGAACACTGAAGCTTTCTTT; CDR3aa: CASSLTGRGNTEAFF
j_gene: TRBJ2-7; len: 16; v_gene: TRBV6-5; d_gene: .; abundance: few; CDR3nt: TGTGCCAGCAGTTACGCAGGGTTGGGGCACTCCTACGAGCAGTACTTC; CDR3aa: CASSYAGLGHSYEQYF
j_gene: TRBJ1-2; len: 13; v_gene: TRBV27; d_gene: TRBD1; abundance: .; CDR3nt: TGTGCCAGCAGTTTAAACAGGGGGTATGGCTACACCTTC; CDR3aa: CASSLNRGYGYTF
j_gene: TRBJ2-7; len: 18; v_gene: TRBV11-2; d_gene: TRBD2; abundance: .; CDR3nt: TGTGCCAGCAGCTTCCCGACTAGCGGGGGGGCTAATGCCTACGAGCAGTACTTC; CDR3aa: CASSFPTSGGANAYEQYF
j_gene: TRBJ1-2; len: 12; v_gene: TRBV4-3; d_gene: .; abundance: .; CDR3nt: TGCGCCAGCAGCCTTGGGAGAACTGGCTACACCTTC; CDR3aa: CASSLGRTGYTF
j_gene: TRBJ1-4; len: 15; v_gene: TRBV11-2; d_gene: TRBD1; abundance: .; CDR3nt: TGTGCCAGCAGCCCCCCCGGGACAGGGGGCGAAAAACTGTTTTTT; CDR3aa: CASSPPGTGGEKLFF
j_gene: TRBJ1-6; len: 13; v_gene: TRBV6-5; d_gene: .; abundance: .; CDR3nt: TGTGCCAGCAGGTGGCAGGTCGATTCACCCCTCCACTTT; CDR3aa: CASRWQVDSPLHF
j_gene: TRBJ2-1; len: 16; v_gene: TRBV28; d_gene: .; abundance: .; CDR3nt: TGTGCCAGCAGTTTATCGGCAGGTGGATACGTTGATGAGCAGTTCTTC; CDR3aa: CASSLSAGGYVDEQFF
j_gene: TRBJ2-3; len: 13; v_gene: TRBV27; d_gene: TRBD2; abundance: once; CDR3nt: TGTGCCAGCAGTAGCGGGAGAAAAGATACGCAGTATTTT; CDR3aa: CASSSGRKDTQYF
j_gene: TRBJ1-5; len: 17; v_gene: TRBV5-5; d_gene: .; abundance: .; CDR3nt: TGTGCCAGCAGCTTGGGAGGGGGTTATATGTCCAATCAGCCCCAGCATTTT; CDR3aa: CASSLGGGYMSNQPQHF
j_gene: TRBJ1-6; len: 14; v_gene: TRBV5-1; d_gene: TRBD1; abundance: .; CDR3nt: TGCGCCAGCACCGGGACAGTGGATTTTTCACCCCTCCACTTT; CDR3aa: CASTGTVDFSPLHF
j_gene: TRBJ1-4; len: 11; v_gene: TRBV6-1; d_gene: .; abundance: .; CDR3nt: TGTGCCAGCGGGATGGAGGGAAGGGAGTTTTTT; CDR3aa: CASGMEGREFF
j_gene: TRBJ2-7; len: 17; v_gene: TRBV7-9; d_gene: TRBD2; abundance: .; CDR3nt: TGTGCCAGCAGCTTAGAGGGTTCTAGCGGGGGGGCGTACGAGCAGTACTTC; CDR3aa: CASSLEGSSGGAYEQYF
j_gene: TRBJ2-7; len: 13; v_gene: TRBV27; d_gene: TRBD2; abundance: .; CDR3nt: TGTGCCAGTTCCGGGACTAGCGCCTACGAGCAGTACTTC; CDR3aa: CASSGTSAYEQYF
j_gene: TRBJ2-6; len: 19; v_gene: TRBV7-9; d_gene: .; abundance: .; CDR3nt: TGTTCCAGCAGCTTTCGGATGGAGGGTCCAAACTCTGGGGCCAACGTCCTGACTTTC; CDR3aa: CSSSFRMEGPNSGANVLTF
j_gene: TRBJ1-3; len: 15; v_gene: TRBV11-2; d_gene: .; abundance: .; CDR3nt: TGTGCCAGCAGCCATAGGGGCTCCGCTGGAAACACCATATATTTT; CDR3aa: CASSHRGSAGNTIYF
j_gene: TRBJ2-7; len: 14; v_gene: TRBV2; d_gene: TRBD2; abundance: few; CDR3nt: TGTGCCAGCAGTCTTTGGACTAGCGAGCTCGAGCAGTACTTC; CDR3aa: CASSLWTSELEQYF
j_gene: TRBJ1-4; len: 12; v_gene: TRBV2; d_gene: .; abundance: .; CDR3nt: TGTGCCGTCATCAGGGGTAATGAAAAACTGTTTTTT; CDR3aa: CAVIRGNEKLFF
j_gene: TRBJ2-7; len: 16; v_gene: TRBV4-1; d_gene: .; abundance: few; CDR3nt: TGCGCCAGCAGCGGTCGGACAGTGATGAGCTCCTACGAGCAGTACTTC; CDR3aa: CASSGRTVMSSYEQYF
j_gene: TRBJ2-3; len: 12; v_gene: TRBV27; d_gene: .; abundance: .; CDR3nt: TGTGCCAGCAGCTTTATCCTATTTACGCAGTATTTT; CDR3aa: CASSFILFTQYF
j_gene: TRBJ2-3; len: 15; v_gene: TRBV10-3; d_gene: TRBD1; abundance: .; CDR3nt: TGTGCCATCAGTGAGAGACAGGGGGCTGGAGATACGCAGTATTTT; CDR3aa: CAISERQGAGDTQYF
j_gene: TRBJ1-6; len: 14; v_gene: TRBV6-5; d_gene: .; abundance: .; CDR3nt: TGTGCCAGCAGCGCGGACAGCAAGTTATCACCCCTCCACTTT; CDR3aa: CASSADSKLSPLHF
j_gene: TRBJ1-1; len: 13; v_gene: TRBV5-1; d_gene: .; abundance: .; CDR3nt: TGCGCCAGCAGCTTGGGCAGAAACACTGAAGCTTTCTTT; CDR3aa: CASSLGRNTEAFF
j_gene: TRBJ2-3; len: 15; v_gene: TRBV19; d_gene: .; abundance: .; CDR3nt: TGTGCCAGTAGTATAGGTGGGGCCGGGACAGATACGCAGTATTTT; CDR3aa: CASSIGGAGTDTQYF
j_gene: TRBJ1-2; len: 12; v_gene: TRBV19; d_gene: .; abundance: .; CDR3nt: TGTGCCAGTAGTATTAAAGACTCTGGCTACACCTTC; CDR3aa: CASSIKDSGYTF
j_gene: TRBJ1-3; len: 16; v_gene: TRBV6-5; d_gene: TRBD1; abundance: once; CDR3nt: TGTGCCAGCAGTTACCAAGCAGGGGGCTCTGGAAACACCATATATTTT; CDR3aa: CASSYQAGGSGNTIYF
j_gene: TRBJ2-1; len: 12; v_gene: TRBV7-6; d_gene: .; abundance: .; CDR3nt: TGTGCCAGCAGCTTAATTTACGGTGAGCAGTTCTTC; CDR3aa: CASSLIYGEQFF
j_gene: TRBJ2-4; len: 14; v_gene: TRBV9; d_gene: TRBD1; abundance: once; CDR3nt: TGTGCCAGCAGCGGAACAGGGGGCGCCAACATTCAGTACTTC; CDR3aa: CASSGTGGANIQYF
j_gene: TRBJ2-7; len: 15; v_gene: TRBV9; d_gene: .; abundance: .; CDR3nt: TGTGCCAGCAGCGTAGAGGGTGGGGAGCCCTACGAGCAGTACTTC; CDR3aa: CASSVEGGEPYEQYF
j_gene: TRBJ2-7; len: 12; v_gene: TRBV7-9; d_gene: .; abundance: few; CDR3nt: TGTTCCAGCAGCTTAGAATCAAACGAGCAGTACTTC; CDR3aa: CSSSLESNEQYF
j_gene: TRBJ1-2; len: 15; v_gene: TRBV30; d_gene: .; abundance: .; CDR3nt: TGTGCCTGGAGTGTACTCCCGGACGGGAGATATGGCTACACCTTC; CDR3aa: CAWSVLPDGRYGYTF
j_gene: TRBJ2-5; len: 14; v_gene: TRBV25-1; d_gene: TRBD1; abundance: .; CDR3nt: TGTGCCAGCAGTGAAACAGGGGCCAAGAGAACCCAGTACTTC; CDR3aa: CASSETGAKRTQYF
j_gene: TRBJ1-2; len: 14; v_gene: TRBV6-5; d_gene: .; abundance: .; CDR3nt: TGTGCCAGCAGTTTTTGGCAGGGAGGCTATGGCTACACCTTC; CDR3aa: CASSFWQGGYGYTF
j_gene: TRBJ2-1; len: 13; v_gene: TRBV27; d_gene: .; abundance: .; CDR3nt: TGTGCCAGCGGGACTTACTCCTACAATGAGCAGTTCTTC; CDR3aa: CASGTYSYNEQFF
j_gene: TRBJ2-1; len: 14; v_gene: TRBV27; d_gene: .; abundance: .; CDR3nt: TGTGCCAGCAGTTTATTCTCCGGGGAGAATGAGCAGTTCTTC; CDR3aa: CASSLFSGENEQFF
j_gene: TRBJ1-6; len: 15; v_gene: TRBV5-4; d_gene: TRBD1; abundance: few; CDR3nt: TGTGCCAGCAGCTTGCGAGGAGGGGGCAATTCACCCCTCCACTTT; CDR3aa: CASSLRGGGNSPLHF
j_gene: TRBJ2-7; len: 17; v_gene: TRBV7-9; d_gene: .; abundance: .; CDR3nt: TGTTCCAGCAGCCAAACAGGGGTCTGGCGGGGGGTCCACGAGCAGTACTTC; CDR3aa: CSSSQTGVWRGVHEQYF
j_gene: TRBJ2-5; len: 17; v_gene: TRBV7-9; d_gene: TRBD1; abundance: .; CDR3nt: TGTTCCAGCAGCTTGCCCCCGGACAGGGACAACCAAGAGACCCAGTACTTC; CDR3aa: CSSSLPPDRDNQETQYF
j_gene: TRBJ2-1; len: 12; v_gene: TRBV7-9; d_gene: .; abundance: .; CDR3nt: TGTTCCAGCAGGTCAGGCCACAATGAGCAGTTCTTC; CDR3aa: CSSRSGHNEQFF
j_gene: TRBJ2-3; len: 17; v_gene: TRBV7-3; d_gene: TRBD2; abundance: .; CDR3nt: TGTGCCAGCAGCTTAAATCCTAGCGGGGCCGCCCTGAATACGCAGTATTTT; CDR3aa: CASSLNPSGAALNTQYF
j_gene: TRBJ2-3; len: 16; v_gene: TRBV7-9; d_gene: TRBD2; abundance: .; CDR3nt: TGTGCCAGCAGCTCACCAAGCGGGGGGGCATCAGATACGCAGTATTTT; CDR3aa: CASSSPSGGASDTQYF
j_gene: TRBJ2-7; len: 12; v_gene: TRBV7-9; d_gene: .; abundance: .; CDR3nt: TGTGCCACTACTAGGGTGCACTACGAGCAGTACTTC; CDR3aa: CATTRVHYEQYF
j_gene: TRBJ2-1; len: 17; v_gene: TRBV4-2; d_gene: TRBD2; abundance: .; CDR3nt: TGTGCCAGCAGGGTCCAAGCGGGGGCGAGCTCCTACAATGAGCAGTTCTTC; CDR3aa: CASRVQAGASSYNEQFF